Below, 32 T cell receptor beta chains from the same sample are listed, as sequenced in a study of blood T cell repertoires in COVID-19. This table comes from immunoSEQ multiplex PCR, and its TCRdb copy is limited to in-frame clones, with some not included. The sample records under 150,000 clones, roughly 90% being singletons. The source material was PBMCs or T cells enriched from blood (not recorded which). All receptors derive from a woman aged 30 to 39 with acute COVID-19.

The chain employs TRBV28 and TRBJ2-3; possible D gene TRBD2, 6 bases. Germline V CDR1 and CDR2: MDHEN, SYDVKM. Trimming shortened V by 7 bases and J by 6 bases, and 23 bases separated the two germline ends. The CDR3 is 16 residues long. In DNA form, the CDR3 reads TGTGCCAGCATCCCCGAATTCGGGAGCGGAGCCGATACGCAGTATTTT. It encodes CASIPEFGSGADTQYF.

This clone was detected once. Other DNA sequences of this sample code for an identical CDR3. The chain uses TRBV20-1 and TRBJ2-5, with a weak D call TRBD2 (6 bases). Trimming left V 3 bases short and J 5 bases short, with 10 bases between. The CDR3 loop spans 12 amino acids. Germline-derived CDR1 and CDR2 are DFQATT and SNEGSKA (reference sequence). The DNA of the CDR3 is TGCAGTGCTAGTAGTGGAGGGGAGACCCAGTACTTC. Its translation: CSASSGGETQYF.

This chain uses TRBV28 with TRBJ1-2; 10 bases agree with TRBD1. With V trimmed by 4 bases and J by 6 bases, 8 bases remained unmatched. Germline V lookup: CDR1 MDHEN, CDR2 SYDVKM. CDR3 length equals 15 residues. DNA of the CDR3: TGTGCCAGCAGTTCTCCGGACAGGGGGGCCCATGGCTACACCTTC. As protein: CASSSPDRGAHGYTF.

This rearrangement joins TRBV2 to TRBJ2-2, with TRBD2 as a possible D gene (6 bases). The V end lost 3 bases, the J end lost 4 bases, and 12 bases lay between the germline ends. The germline gives CDR1 SNHLY, CDR2 FYNNEI. The CDR3 has 15 residues. CDR3 sequence (DNA): TGTGCCAGCAGTGAGGGTGCCGGGGGCACCGGGGAGCTGTTTTTT. Protein: CASSEGAGGTGELFF.

This rearrangement joins TRBV30 to TRBJ2-1; a weak D match, TRBD2 (6 bases). CDR1 and CDR2 (germline): GTSNPN, SVGIG (reference sequence). V was clipped by 2 bases and J by 9 bases, with 17 bases between them. The CDR3 has 14 amino acids. The CDR3 region is CAWSPWRGSGEQFF. CDR3 coding DNA: TGTGCCTGGAGTCCGTGGAGGGGTTCGGGTGAGCAGTTCTTC.

The CDR3: CASSYSGGNNEQFF. The CDR3 DNA sequence: TGTGCCAGCAGTTATAGCGGGGGCAACAATGAGCAGTTCTTC. The chain joins TRBV6-4 to TRBJ2-1; 9 nucleotides align to TRBD2. After removal of 5 bases from V and 5 bases from J, the junction contained 4 bases not matched to a gene. CDR1 and CDR2 from the germline V gene are MRHNA and SNTAGT. The CDR3 extends over 14 amino acids.

The chain combines TRBV30 with TRBJ1-2, with a weak D call TRBD1 (5 bases). V lost 0 bases and J lost 7, with 12 bases in between. Germline V lookup: CDR1 GTSNPN, CDR2 SVGIG (reference sequence). This CDR3 has 13 residues. The CDR3 protein is CAWSVAGFSGYTF. Written as DNA, the CDR3 is TGTGCCTGGAGTGTCGCAGGGTTTTCTGGCTACACCTTC. Based on the CDR3 plus reference TRBV30 and TRBJ1-2, the full variable domain is SQTIHQWPATLVQPVGSPLSLECTVEGTSNPNLYWYRQAAGRGLQLLFYSVGIGQISSEVPQNLSASRPQDRQFILSSKKLLLSDSGFYLCAWSVAGFSGYTFGSGTRLTVV.

The chain carries TRBV5-1 and TRBJ2-1; 7 positions agree with TRBD1. Losses at the gene ends were 4 bases for V and 2 bases for J; bases not matched to a gene: 6. Germline V gives CDR1 SGHRS, CDR2 YFSETQ. The CDR3 loop spans 15 amino acids. This CDR3 reads CASSVTGEAYNEQFF. CDR3 nucleotides: TGCGCCAGCAGCGTAACAGGGGAAGCCTACAATGAGCAGTTCTTC.

The chain carries TRBV7-9 and TRBJ2-3; D not resolved. V was pared by 6 bases and J by 5 bases, with 9 bases between. The CDR3 is 12 residues long. CDR1 is SEHNR, CDR2 FQNEAQ, per germline (reference sequence). CDR3 sequence: CASSRTVDTQYF. As DNA, the CDR3 is TGTGCCAGCAGTCGAACAGTAGATACGCAGTATTTT.

The chain couples TRBV19 to TRBJ1-5, with D perhaps matching TRBD1 (5 bases). The CDR3 totals 15 residues. In germline, CDR1 is LNHDA, CDR2 SQIVND (reference sequence). Trimming took 10 bases from V and 3 from J, leaving 19 bases between them. CDR3 in amino acids: CATQGGQGYNQPQHF. In DNA, the CDR3 is TGTGCCACTCAAGGAGGGCAGGGATACAATCAGCCCCAGCATTTT.

The J gene is TRBJ1-2, the V gene TRBV7-9; 9 bases line up with TRBD1. The germline CDR1 and CDR2 sequences are SEHNR and FQNEAQ (reference sequence). With 5 bases clipped from V and 2 bases from J, the junction kept 3 bases outside the gene matches. This CDR3 has 14 amino acids. Here the CDR3 reads CASSPGQGNYGYTF. The CDR3, as DNA: TGTGCCAGCAGCCCTGGACAGGGGAACTATGGCTACACCTTC.

This sequence joins TRBV6-6 and TRBJ1-4; D perhaps matches TRBD1 (6 bases). Trimming left V 3 bases short and J 7 bases short, with 12 bases between. The CDR3 has 14 amino acids. CDR1 and CDR2 (germline): MNHNY, SVGAGI (reference sequence). This chain's CDR3 is CASSYGGAVEKLFF. DNA of the CDR3: TGTGCCAGCAGTTATGGGGGGGCGGTTGAAAAACTGTTTTTT.

V is TRBV29-1 and J is TRBJ2-7, with TRBD1 as a possible D gene (6 bases). Trimming stripped 7 bases from V and 0 bases from J, with 19 bases between. CDR3 size: 15 residues. Germline CDR1 is SQVTM and CDR2 is ANQGSEA. The CDR3 region has the DNA TGCAGCGCTTATCCGGGACACTTGTCCTCCTACGAGCAGTACTTC. This gives the protein CSAYPGHLSSYEQYF.

The chain recombines TRBV5-1 with TRBJ2-7, with 12 positions matching TRBD1. The junction had 7 bases not matched to a gene; V was cut back by 4 bases and J by 5 bases. The CDR3 totals 15 residues. Germline V gene sequence: CDR1 SGHRS, CDR2 YFSETQ. The CDR3 region is CASSHTGTGGDEQYF. CDR3 nucleotides: TGCGCCAGCAGCCATACAGGGACAGGGGGCGACGAGCAGTACTTC. The variable domain in full, with the rest retrieved from reference TRBV5-1 and TRBJ2-7, is KAGVTQTPRYLIKTRGQQVTLSCSPISGHRSVSWYQQTPGQGLQFLFEYFSETQRNKGNFPGRFSGRQFSNSRSEMNVSTLELGDSALYLCASSHTGTGGDEQYFGPGTRLTVT.

This clone was seen a single time. This chain links TRBV13 with TRBJ2-3; perhaps TRBD2 as D (5 bases). The CDR3 totals 15 residues. CDR1 is PRHDT, CDR2 FYEKMQ, per germline (reference sequence). The V and J ends lost 4 bases and 0 bases respectively, with 11 bases between them. CDR3 DNA sequence: TGTGCCAGCAGCTACTGGAGAGGGAGCACAGATACGCAGTATTTT. This sequence encodes CASSYWRGSTDTQYF. Using reference TRBV13 and TRBJ2-3 for the parts outside the CDR3, the full variable domain is AAGVIQSPRHLIKEKRETATLKCYPIPRHDTVYWYQQGPGQDPQFLISFYEKMQSDKGSIPDRFSAQQFSDYHSELNMSSLELGDSALYFCASSYWRGSTDTQYFGPGTRLTVL.

The V gene is TRBV2, the J gene TRBJ1-1; no firm D call. The CDR3 length is 14 residues. Germline assignment: CDR1 SNHLY and CDR2 FYNNEI. V lost 0 bases to trimming and J lost 4 bases, with 9 bases between them. Here the CDR3 DNA reads TGTGCCAGCAGTGAAGCGGACTGGGTCACTGAAGCTTTCTTT. It yields the protein CASSEADWVTEAFF. Full variable domain (outside the CDR3, taken from reference TRBV2 and TRBJ1-1): EPEVTQTPSHQVTQMGQEVILRCVPISNHLYFYWYRQILGQKVEFLVSFYNNEISEKSEIFDDQFSVERPDGSNFTLKIRSTKLEDSAMYFCASSEADWVTEAFFGQGTRLTVV.

The chain has TRBV7-2 and TRBJ1-5; TRBD1 matches at 11 bases. The junction had 2 bases not matched to a gene; V was cut back by 5 bases and J by 5 bases. The CDR3 runs 14 residues. Germline-derived CDR1 and CDR2 are SGHTA and FQGNSA. The DNA of the CDR3 is TGTGCCAGCAGCGAGGACAGGGGGCATCAGCCCCAGCATTTT. This gives the protein CASSEDRGHQPQHF.

The rearrangement links TRBV19 to TRBJ2-7; D is ambiguous. Trimming removed 3 bases from V and 2 bases from J, with 14 bases in between. The V gene's germline CDR1 is LNHDA and CDR2 SQIVND (reference sequence). The CDR3 extends over 15 amino acids. This CDR3 is CASSMPSVETYEQYF. As DNA, the CDR3 is TGTGCCAGTAGTATGCCCAGCGTAGAAACCTACGAGCAGTACTTC.

This sequence joins TRBV28 and TRBJ1-6; D uncertain. Germline V gives CDR1 MDHEN, CDR2 SYDVKM. The CDR3 has 12 amino acids. The CDR3 DNA sequence: TGTGCTTGGAGAGGCAATAATTCACCCCTCCACTTT. This gives the protein CAWRGNNSPLHF.

This clone was seen once. The genes are TRBV5-4 and TRBJ2-1; TRBD2 aligns across 10 bases. Per the germline V gene, CDR1 is SGHNT and CDR2 is YYREEE (reference sequence). This CDR3 comprises 14 residues. The ends lost 4 bases at V and 6 bases at J; junction bases unmatched: 4. The CDR3, as DNA: TGTGCCAGCAGCGGGGGACTAGCGACCAATGAGCAGTTCTTC. Its protein product is CASSGGLATNEQFF.

The chain joins TRBV29-1 to TRBJ2-1; 8 bases line up with TRBD2. Looked up from germline, CDR1 is SQVTM and CDR2 is ANQGSEA. Unmatched junction bases numbered 4, after V lost 0 bases and J lost 3 bases. CDR3 length: 15 amino acids. This CDR3 is CSVEDEREGYNEQFF. The CDR3 nucleotides read TGCAGCGTTGAAGACGAACGGGAGGGCTACAATGAGCAGTTCTTC.

The table lists this clone with a count of one. The chain is built from TRBV6-4 and TRBJ2-1; 7 bases agree with TRBD2. The junction had 4 bases not matched to a gene; V was cut back by 6 bases and J by 5 bases. CDR3 length: 13 amino acids. Germline-derived CDR1 and CDR2 are MRHNA and SNTAGT. The CDR3 bases are TGTGCCAGCAGCCTGACTAGCCACAATGAGCAGTTCTTC. Its protein product is CASSLTSHNEQFF.

This clone was recorded a few times. The V call is TRBV18, the J call TRBJ2-2, with 8 bases aligning to TRBD2. Germline V gene lookup returns CDR1 KGHSH and CDR2 LQKENI. The CDR3 has 19 amino acids. Unmatched junction bases numbered 11, after V lost 0 bases and J lost 2 bases. CDR3 in amino acids: CASSPPPAGGRLNTGELFF. CDR3 coding DNA: TGTGCCAGCTCACCACCGCCCGCGGGAGGTAGACTAAACACCGGGGAGCTGTTTTTT.

The chain combines TRBV5-4 with TRBJ1-1; no firm D call. The ends were cut back, 0 bases at V and 7 bases at J, with 10 bases in the middle. Germline values: CDR1 SGHNT, CDR2 YYREEE (reference sequence). There are 13 residues in the CDR3. The CDR3 nucleotides read TGTGCCAGCAGCTTGGCGGCGGCTAATGAAGCTTTCTTT. This encodes CASSLAAANEAFF. The full variable domain, rest sourced from reference TRBV5-4 and TRBJ1-1, is ETGVTQSPTHLIKTRGQQVTLRCSSQSGHNTVSWYQQALGQGPQFIFQYYREEENGRGNFPPRFSGLQFPNYSSELNVNALELDDSALYLCASSLAAANEAFFGQGTRLTVV.

The chain uses TRBV10-3 and TRBJ2-2, with 10 nucleotides matching TRBD2. There are 15 residues in the CDR3. With V trimmed by 6 bases and J by 5 bases, 6 bases remained unmatched. Germline V gene sequence: CDR1 ENHRY, CDR2 SYGVKD. CDR3 in amino acids: CAISITSGVTGELFF. DNA for the CDR3: TGTGCCATCAGCATAACTAGCGGGGTAACCGGGGAGCTGTTTTTT.

The chain joins TRBV18 to TRBJ2-7; 11 positions agree with TRBD2. Germline V gene data show CDR1 as KGHSH and CDR2 as LQKENI. V lost 1 base, J lost 0 bases, and 5 bases stayed unmatched. This CDR3 region has 17 residues. CDR3 sequence (DNA): TGTGCCAGCTCACCACGACTAGCGGGAACTTTCTCCTACGAGCAGTACTTC. Translated: CASSPRLAGTFSYEQYF.

The chain carries TRBV28 and TRBJ2-7, with a weak D call TRBD1 (6 bases). This CDR3 comprises 14 residues. With 1 base removed from V and 10 bases from J, the gap between germline ends came to 17 bases. The V gene's germline CDR1 is MDHEN and CDR2 SYDVKM. CDR3: CASSLSKGRGQQYF. In DNA form, the CDR3 reads TGTGCCAGCAGTTTATCCAAAGGCAGGGGACAACAGTACTTC. Using reference TRBV28 and TRBJ2-7 for the parts outside the CDR3, the full variable domain is DVKVTQSSRYLVKRTGEKVFLECVQDMDHENMFWYRQDPGLGLRLIYFSYDVKMKEKGDIPEGYSVSREKKERFSLILESASTNQTSMYLCASSLSKGRGQQYFGPGTRLTVT.

The sample holds a few counts of this clone. The genes are TRBV7-3 and TRBJ2-1; 9 nucleotides agree with TRBD1. Germline V gene sequence: CDR1 SGHTA, CDR2 FQGTGA. Trimming removed 2 bases from V and 8 bases from J; junction bases left unmatched: 4. This CDR3 is built from 14 residues. This CDR3 reads CASSLGQGQDEQFF. The CDR3 DNA is TGTGCCAGCAGCTTAGGACAGGGGCAGGATGAGCAGTTCTTC.

This clone has just one count. V usage is TRBV2 and J usage is TRBJ1-2; 7 nucleotides match TRBD1. J was trimmed by 4 bases and V by 0 bases; bases with no gene match: 2. Germline V gene lookup returns CDR1 SNHLY and CDR2 FYNNEI. The CDR3 is 14 amino acids. The CDR3 loop is CASSEADRFYGYTF. Here the CDR3 DNA reads TGTGCCAGCAGTGAAGCGGACAGGTTCTATGGCTACACCTTC.

The V call is TRBV7-2, the J call TRBJ1-1; weak D call: TRBD1 (5 bases). The CDR3 has 14 residues. Per germline, CDR1 SGHTA and CDR2 FQGNSA. Trimming shortened V by 6 bases and J by 0 bases, and 11 bases separated the two germline ends. CDR3 coding DNA: TGTGCCAGCAGTCGTACAGGTCTGAACACTGAAGCTTTCTTT. Amino acid sequence: CASSRTGLNTEAFF.

Comments on this clone: A read error may produce the germline difference seen at one junction end. The chain has TRBV19 and TRBJ1-2; D is possibly TRBD1 (5 bases). CDR1 and CDR2 (germline): LNHDA, SQIVND (reference sequence). The CDR3 consists of 12 residues. CDR3 region: CASGSRGGGYTF. The CDR3, as DNA: TGTGCCAGCGGCAGTAGGGGAGGAGGCTACACCTTT.

This rearrangement joins TRBV4-1 to TRBJ2-3, with TRBD2 matching 12 bases. The CDR3 is made up of 16 amino acids. CDR1 MGHRA and CDR2 YSYEKL come from the germline V gene. V lost 4 bases to trimming and J lost 4 bases; unmatched junction nucleotides: 6. CDR3 sequence (DNA): TGCGCCAGCAGCCCGCTAGCGGGAGGGCCTTCAGATACGCAGTATTTT. It encodes CASSPLAGGPSDTQYF.